The entry that follows covers one T cell receptor (beta chain) sequence. No antigen is known for it. The sample is drawn from a study of PD-1 blockade in classical Hodgkin lymphoma. Study-wide results and caveats: Lower baseline TCR diversity was reported for newly diagnosed patients than for healthy donors. Repertoire differences have undefined causes, possibly disease activity or prior therapy.

The time point was: newly diagnosed, previously untreated cHL patient sample. Researchers used newly diagnosed, untreated classical Hodgkin lymphoma PBMCs for comparison. The repertoire was sequenced with immunoSEQ multiplex PCR; TCRdb's copy has only in-frame clones and lacks some. In the table there are over 15,000 clones, 87% of which are singletons. The CDR3 is 15 amino acids. In germline, CDR1 is SNHLY, CDR2 FYNNEI. The ends lost 5 bases at V and 4 bases at J; junction bases unmatched: 10. The V gene is TRBV2, the J gene TRBJ1-2; TRBD1 matches at 7 bases. Sequenced: peripheral blood mononuclear cells (PBMCs). The clonotype originates from a human donor with classical Hodgkin lymphoma. The CDR3 region is CASSYGTAELYGYTF. As DNA, the CDR3 is TGTGCCAGCAGTTACGGGACAGCGGAACTCTATGGCTACACCTTC.